This T cell receptor beta chain stems from a study of Ad26.COV2.S vaccination and SARS-CoV-2 variants. Across the whole study: Once, or twice with 56 days between doses, Ad26.COV2.S was given intramuscularly.

The germline CDR1 and CDR2 sequences are LNHDA and SQIVND (reference sequence). The CDR3 extends over 15 amino acids. V gave up 6 bases and J gave up 6 bases, with 18 bases separating them. Comment on this clone: Its antigen is still unknown.

Method: immunoSEQ multiplex PCR; TCRdb's copy keeps in-frame clones and lacks some. This table holds 350,000 to 550,000 clones, 89% found once. Documented treatment: over 15 received Ad26.COV2.S at low or high dose, single or two shots; a few received placebo; per-sample allocation not given. Repertoires come from day 63 after the first vaccine or placebo injection. Its platform was an Ad26 vector, and its expressed antigen was Wuhan-strain SARS-CoV-2 spike. Findings and limits, study-wide: Total T cell responses were possibly underestimated by TCR breadth and depth analyses.

This clonotype was sampled from a person aged 18-60 years who received the Ad26.COV2.S COVID-19 vaccine or a placebo. The chain has TRBV19 and TRBJ2-1, with D tentatively TRBD2 (6 bases). The starting material was peripheral blood, obtained in a trial of Ad26.COV2.S vaccine versus placebo. In DNA form, the CDR3 reads TGTGCCAGTAGCATCTTCGGGAGAAGAGGCAATGAGCAGTTCTTC. It specifies CASSIFGRRGNEQFF.